The clone carrying this T cell receptor beta chain was seen more than once but under ten times. Participants classified as exposed had met a COVID-19 case within 2 weeks before study entry. Trimming left V 1 base short and J 0 bases short, with 18 bases between. The CDR3 is 18 residues long. Germline assignment: CDR1 WNHNN and CDR2 SYGVQD (reference sequence). The entry originates in a study of blood T cell repertoires in COVID-19. The assay was immunoSEQ multiplex PCR, and TCRdb's table has in-frame clones only and misses some. This table holds about 250,000 clones, about four fifths found once. This TCR derives from a man aged 40-55 years who had been exposed to COVID-19. The chain has TRBV10-1 and TRBJ1-1; D is perhaps TRBD1 (5 bases). The sequencing sample was made of PBMCs or T cells enriched from blood (not recorded which). CDR3 in amino acids: CASSELSGRIFVNTEAFF. CDR3 nucleotides: TGCGCCAGCAGTGAGTTGTCAGGGAGGATCTTCGTGAACACTGAAGCTTTCTTT.